The 7 T cell receptor beta chains below all came from one sample that was sequenced in a study of CD8 T cells in ankylosing spondylitis. Regarding the study as a whole: What seemed typical of ankylosing spondylitis blood was a TCR beta motif built from about eight highly homologous variants.

MiXCR, applied by TCRdb to the 5' RACE reads, yields one record per CDR3 protein. The sample has about 700,000 distinct CDR3 sequences, 15% to 20% seen once. The antigens these receptors bind are not known. The material sequenced was blood, either unsorted or a sorted T cell fraction (not recorded which). These receptors all stem from a male donor with ankylosing spondylitis.

This clonotype was seen repeatedly, ten times or more. The chain has TRBV29-1 and TRBJ2-5; TRBD2 might be the D (5 bases). The CDR3 consists of 12 residues. Germline values: CDR1 SQVTM, CDR2 ANQGSEA. Trimming shortened V by 4 bases and J by 1 base, and 7 bases separated the two germline ends. CDR3 coding DNA: TGCAGCGTTGTGGGAGTCCAAGAGACCCAGTACTTC. This encodes CSVVGVQETQYF.

This clonotype has only a few counts. V is TRBV5-6 and J is TRBJ2-7; tentative D call: TRBD1 (5 bases). Trimming cost V 3 bases and J 0 bases, with 13 bases left between them. Germline CDR1 SGHDT, CDR2 YYEEEE. This CDR3 has 15 amino acids. CDR3 DNA: TGTGCCAGCAGCTCTGTGCAGGGCCCCTCCTACGAGCAGTACTTC. Residues: CASSSVQGPSYEQYF.

The V and J genes are TRBV25-1 and TRBJ1-1; D perhaps matches TRBD1 (6 bases). The CDR3 contains 14 residues. The ends were cut back, 3 bases at V and 9 bases at J, with 17 bases in the middle. Per the germline V gene, CDR1 is MGHDK and CDR2 is SYGVNS. The CDR3 loop reads CASSDWGALSQAFF. CDR3 nucleotides: TGTGCCAGCAGTGATTGGGGGGCTTTATCCCAAGCTTTCTTT.

The chain links TRBV6-5 to TRBJ2-7; D call uncertain. Germline assignment: CDR1 MNHEY and CDR2 SVGAGI. V was trimmed by 0 bases and J by 6 bases, leaving 3 bases between them. The CDR3 contains 11 residues. The CDR3 region is CASSYSTEQYF. CDR3 sequence (DNA): TGTGCCAGCAGTTACTCAACCGAGCAGTACTTC.

This clonotype was counted between two and nine times. The chain links TRBV21-1 to TRBJ1-1. TRBV21-1 is deemed a pseudogene. The CDR3 runs to 11 residues. This chain's CDR3 is CASGASTEAFF. The CDR3 DNA sequence: TGTGCCAGCGGAGCTTCGACTGAAGCTTTCTTT.

The rearrangement joins TRBV19 to TRBJ2-7; TRBD2 agrees at 7 bases. The length of the CDR3 is 14 residues. Germline-derived CDR1 and CDR2 are LNHDA and SQIVND (reference sequence). V lost 4 bases to trimming and J lost 2 bases; unmatched junction nucleotides: 5. For the CDR3, the DNA is TGTGCCAGTAGTAAGGCTAGCGGAACCTACGAGCAGTACTTC. Encoded protein: CASSKASGTYEQYF.

This rearrangement joins TRBV11-2 to TRBJ2-1; 11 bases agree with TRBD2. The CDR3 runs to 15 residues. Unmatched junction bases numbered 4, after V lost 4 bases and J lost 5 bases. Germline V gives CDR1 SGHAT, CDR2 FQNNGV. The CDR3 nucleotides read TGTGCCAGCAGCTCTGGACTAGCGGGCCACAATGAGCAGTTCTTC. Translated, it gives CASSSGLAGHNEQFF.